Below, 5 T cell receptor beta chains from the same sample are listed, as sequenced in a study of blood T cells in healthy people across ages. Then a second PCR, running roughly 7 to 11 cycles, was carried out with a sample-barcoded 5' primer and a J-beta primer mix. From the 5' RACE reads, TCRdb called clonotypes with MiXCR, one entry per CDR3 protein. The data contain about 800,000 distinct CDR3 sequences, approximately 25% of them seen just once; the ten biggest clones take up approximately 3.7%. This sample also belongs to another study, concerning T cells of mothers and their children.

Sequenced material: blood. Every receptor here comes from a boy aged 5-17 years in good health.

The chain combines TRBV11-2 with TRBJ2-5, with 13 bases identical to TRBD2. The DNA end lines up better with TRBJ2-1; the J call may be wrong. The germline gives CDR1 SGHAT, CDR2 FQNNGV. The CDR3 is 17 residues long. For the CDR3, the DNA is TGTGCCAGCAGCTTAGCGTCTGGGACTAGCGGGGCCAATGAGCAGTTCTTC. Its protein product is CASSLASGTSGANEQFF.

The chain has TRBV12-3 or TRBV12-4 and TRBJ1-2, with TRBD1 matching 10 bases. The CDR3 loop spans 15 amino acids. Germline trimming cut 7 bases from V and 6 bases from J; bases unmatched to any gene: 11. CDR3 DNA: TGTGCCAGCATGGGTGGTGGACAGGGGGTTGATGGCTACACCTTC. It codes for CASMGGGQGVDGYTF.

CDR3 sequence reads: CASQPWGGSTDTQYF. The CDR3 coding sequence is TGTGCCAGCCAACCATGGGGGGGAAGCACAGATACGCAGTATTTT. The V call is TRBV6-1, the J call TRBJ2-3; 7 bases are shared with TRBD2. CDR1 is MNHNS, CDR2 SASEGT, per germline. Trimming cost V 8 bases and J 0 bases; bases outside gene matches: 8. The CDR3 extends over 15 amino acids.

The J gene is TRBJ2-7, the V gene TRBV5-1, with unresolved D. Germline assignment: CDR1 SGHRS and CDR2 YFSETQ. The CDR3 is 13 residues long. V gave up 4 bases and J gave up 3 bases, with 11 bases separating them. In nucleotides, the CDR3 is TGCGCCAGCAGCCAGAATGAAGTCTACGAGCAGTACTTC. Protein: CASSQNEVYEQYF.

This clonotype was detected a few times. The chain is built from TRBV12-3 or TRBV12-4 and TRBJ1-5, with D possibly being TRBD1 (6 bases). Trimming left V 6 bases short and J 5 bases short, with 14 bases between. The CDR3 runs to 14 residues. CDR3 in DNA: TGTGCCAGCAGCCCCACAGGGAGGGATCAGCCCCAGCATTTT. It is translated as CASSPTGRDQPQHF.